This T cell receptor beta chain emerged from a study of tumor-infiltrating lymphocytes in oesophageal squamous cell carcinoma (dated by TCRdb to 2016 to 2017). This clonotype was seen at least ten times. Its antigen is still unknown. The input lacks base qualities; no much larger clone sits a single base away. Library preparation was by PCR. Sequencer: Illumina HiSeq 2000. TCRdb reran the public reads through fastp at Q25 and MiXCR, keeping productive beta chains. CDR3 protein sequences are deduplicated, and each keeps its most common genes and DNA. The sample profile shows about 12,000 distinct CDR3 sequences; around 57% of them were found once. 34% of the sample belongs to the ten largest clones. Looking up the germline V gene yields CDR1 MNHNS and CDR2 SASEGT. V is trimmed back by 2 bases and J by 2 bases, and the junction contains 3 bases that no gene match accounts for. The CDR3, from cysteine to phenylalanine, totals 16 residues. Just the 48-base CDR3 DNA is kept, in frame starting at base 1.

The clonotype comes from a female donor with esophageal squamous cell carcinoma. The V and J segments used are TRBV6-1 and TRBJ2-1, and 10 junctional nucleotides match TRBD2. Sequenced sample: esophageal tumor tissue. The DNA sequence is TGTGCCAGCAGTGAAATACTAGCGGGACCCTACAATGAGCAGTTCTTC. It translates to CASSEILAGPYNEQFF.